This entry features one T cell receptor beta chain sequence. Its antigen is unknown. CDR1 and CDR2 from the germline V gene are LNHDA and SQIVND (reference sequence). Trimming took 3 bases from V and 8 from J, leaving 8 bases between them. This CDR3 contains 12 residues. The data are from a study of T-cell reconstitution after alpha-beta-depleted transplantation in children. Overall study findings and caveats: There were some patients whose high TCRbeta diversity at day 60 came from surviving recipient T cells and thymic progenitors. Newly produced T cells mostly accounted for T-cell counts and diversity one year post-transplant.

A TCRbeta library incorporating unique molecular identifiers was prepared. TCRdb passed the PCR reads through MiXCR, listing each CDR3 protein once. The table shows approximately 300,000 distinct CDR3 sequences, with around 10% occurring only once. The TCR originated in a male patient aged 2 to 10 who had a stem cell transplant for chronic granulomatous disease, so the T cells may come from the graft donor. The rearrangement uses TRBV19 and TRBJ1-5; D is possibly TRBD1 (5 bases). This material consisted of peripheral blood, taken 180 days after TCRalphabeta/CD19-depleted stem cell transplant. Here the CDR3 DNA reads TGTGCCAGTAGTATTCTGGGGGAGCCCCAGCATTTT. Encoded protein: CASSILGEPQHF.